These 6 T cell receptor beta chains share one sample of origin, sequenced in a study of blood T cell repertoires in COVID-19. Measured with immunoSEQ multiplex PCR; TCRdb has only the in-frame clones, and not every one. This sample carries some 95,000 clones, roughly nine tenths of them seen once, and the ten largest clones take about 4.5%. The sample was peripheral blood. Receptors originate from a man aged 70 or older with acute or convalescent COVID-19.

The chain has TRBV2 and TRBJ2-5; 7 bases match TRBD2. This CDR3 is built from 14 residues. The V and J ends lost 4 bases and 7 bases, in that order; junction bases with no gene match: 9. Germline V lookup: CDR1 SNHLY, CDR2 FYNNEI. CDR3 in DNA: TGTGCCAGCAGTGCCCCCCTGGGGGGGGTGACCCAGTACTTC. Its protein is CASSAPLGGVTQYF.

This chain joins TRBV4-2 and TRBJ1-1; 7 bases fit TRBD1. Germline lookup yields CDR1 LGHNA and CDR2 YNFKEQ. Losses at the gene ends were 0 bases for V and 0 bases for J; bases not matched to a gene: 10. The CDR3 runs to 18 residues. The CDR3 sequence is CASSQDRRGQGLNTEAFF. CDR3 bases: TGTGCCAGCAGCCAAGATAGAAGGGGGCAGGGGCTGAACACTGAAGCTTTCTTT.

The chain combines TRBV18 with TRBJ1-6; TRBD1 is a possible D gene (6 bases). From germline, CDR1 is KGHSH and CDR2 LQKENI. The CDR3 is 16 residues long. V lost 3 bases to trimming and J lost 6 bases, with 15 bases between them. CDR3 nucleotides: TGTGCCAGCTCACCCCAGTCAGGGGAAGGTAATTCACCCCTCCACTTT. It codes for CASSPQSGEGNSPLHF.

The V call is TRBV6-2 or TRBV6-3, the J call TRBJ1-4, with 8 bases identical to TRBD1. Looked up from germline, CDR1 is MNHEY and CDR2 is SVGEGT. With V trimmed by 6 bases and J by 8 bases, 8 bases remained unmatched. The CDR3 runs to 14 residues. The CDR3: CASSGQGIVEKLFF. The CDR3, as DNA: TGTGCCAGCAGCGGACAGGGAATCGTAGAAAAACTGTTTTTT.

The rearrangement joins TRBV4-2 to TRBJ1-3; D not certain. CDR3 length: 15 amino acids. Trimming pared 5 bases from V and 2 bases from J, leaving 13 bases between. From germline, CDR1 is LGHNA and CDR2 YNFKEQ. The DNA for the CDR3 is TGTGCCAGCAGCACAGAGGGCGGGACTGGAAACACCATATATTTT. It codes for CASSTEGGTGNTIYF.

This clone appeared once. The chain carries TRBV6-1 and TRBJ2-3; TRBD2 matches 9 bases. CDR1 and CDR2 from the germline V gene are MNHNS and SASEGT. The CDR3 is 15 residues long. After removal of 2 bases from V and 4 bases from J, the junction contained 4 bases not matched to a gene. The CDR3 here is CASSELAGSSDTQYF. DNA for the CDR3: TGTGCCAGCAGTGAACTAGCGGGGTCTTCAGATACGCAGTATTTT.